This T cell receptor beta chain was obtained from a study of molecular identifiers for immune sequencing clone quantification. In preparing bulk TCR libraries, previously described methods and listed TCR primers were used. One entry per CDR3 protein, called by TCRdb with MiXCR from the PCR reads. This sample has roughly 320,000 distinct CDR3 sequences, with about a fifth found just once. General observations from the study: Whereas naive cells kept under 1% of molecules in clones above 20 RNA copies, such clones held over 97% in effectors.

Sorting isolated naive CD8 T cells as CD8+CD4-CCR7+CD45RA+ events. Regarding this clonotype: Its antigen is currently unknown.

The CDR3 runs to 15 residues. The germline gives CDR1 ENHRY, CDR2 SYGVKD. V lost 0 bases, J lost 3 bases, and 11 bases lay in between. The chain employs TRBV10-3 and TRBJ1-2; D may be TRBD1 (5 bases). The origin of this receptor is a human donor in good health. Some libraries in this study had Jurkat cell RNA spiked in. Sequenced: naive CD8+ T cells from blood, with Jurkat cell RNA spiked in. The subset denotes: FACS-sorted CD8+CD4-CCR7+CD45RA+ naive T cells. In nucleotides, the CDR3 is TGTGCCATCAGTGAGTCCGCAGGGTCCTACTATGGCTACACCTTC. Its protein product is CAISESAGSYYGYTF.